Detailed here is one T cell receptor beta chain. Other DNA variants within this sample encode the same CDR3. The data were taken from a study of control samples from healthy donors and cancer patients. Trimming removed 4 bases from V and 0 bases from J, with 7 bases in between. This CDR3 has 14 amino acids. Germline-derived CDR1 and CDR2 are LGHDT and YNNKEL (reference sequence). Clones were read by immunoSEQ multiplex PCR, and TCRdb kept only the in-frame ones, dropping some. Altogether over 90,000 clones are present, around 89% being singletons, with the ten largest covering over 15%. The source is a man in his sixties with lung cancer. V is TRBV3-1 (or the pseudogene TRBV3-2) and J is TRBJ1-3, with D uncertain. The sequenced material came from PBMCs. The CDR3 loop reads CASSLLSSGNTIYF. CDR3 nucleotides: TGTGCCAGCAGCCTTTTGAGCTCTGGAAACACCATATATTTT.